This T cell receptor (beta chain) is drawn from a study of cytomegalovirus exposure and HLA in healthy donors. Turning to the study itself: Roughly 77 million unique TCRs from HLA-typed donors made up an early data release. General study results and limits: Presence/absence analyses treated sequencing depth as roughly uniform across donors.

Primers for the PCR totalled 60 Vbeta and 13 Jbeta. This table comes from immunoSEQ multiplex PCR, and its TCRdb copy is limited to in-frame clones, with some not included. The top ten hold around 3.7% of the sample, which has fewer than 300,000 clones, roughly 89% seen once. Comment on this clone: The antigen is not known.

The CDR3 loop spans 12 amino acids. Per the germline V gene, CDR1 is SGHNT and CDR2 is YENEEA. V gave up 5 bases and J gave up 4 bases, with 8 bases separating them. The sample comprised PBMCs. V gene TRBV11-3 combines with J gene TRBJ1-2; D is unresolved. The TCR originated in a man in his forties in good health and CMV-seropositive. The DNA of the CDR3 is TGTGCCAGCAGCCCCCGACTCTATGGCTACACCTTC. Translation gives CASSPRLYGYTF.